The entry below gives a single T cell receptor beta chain sequence along with its context. Antigen unknown. The data originate from a study of cytomegalovirus exposure and HLA in healthy donors. Study-wide results and limits: Later on, an analysis tied 15,000 to 20,000 TCR beta sequences to HLA alleles at 0.05 false discovery rate. Links to common viral pathogens appeared, in a later analysis, for several of the most significant clusters. A list of approximately 160 TCR beta chains associated with cytomegalovirus was given.

PCR involved 60 Vbeta and 13 Jbeta primers. Repertoires were generated with immunoSEQ multiplex PCR, while TCRdb's copy carries only in-frame clones and drops some. The sample lists a few hundred thousand clones, under 85% occurring once. Germline CDR1 and CDR2: MNHNY and SVGAGI (reference sequence). After removal of 7 bases from V and 7 bases from J, the junction contained 8 bases not matched to a gene. This CDR3 is 14 amino acids long. This receptor was identified in a woman aged 45-65 years in good health and CMV-seropositive. The source material was PBMCs. The chain carries TRBV6-6 and TRBJ1-2; 11 nucleotides agree with TRBD1. The CDR3 loop reads CASTSGQGAFGYTF. The CDR3 region has the DNA TGTGCCAGCACCTCCGGACAGGGGGCGTTTGGCTACACCTTC.